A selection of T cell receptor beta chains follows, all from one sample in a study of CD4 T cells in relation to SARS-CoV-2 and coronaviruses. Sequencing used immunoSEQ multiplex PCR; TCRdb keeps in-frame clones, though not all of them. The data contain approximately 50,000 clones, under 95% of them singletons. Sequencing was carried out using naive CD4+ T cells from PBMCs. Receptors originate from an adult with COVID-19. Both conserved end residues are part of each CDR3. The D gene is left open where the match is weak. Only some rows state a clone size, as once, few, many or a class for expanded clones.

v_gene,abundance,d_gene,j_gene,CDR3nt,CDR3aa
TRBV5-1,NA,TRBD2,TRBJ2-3,TGCGCCAGCAGCTTTGGCCCCGGACTAGCGGGAGAGGGGGATACGCAGTATTTT,CASSFGPGLAGEGDTQYF
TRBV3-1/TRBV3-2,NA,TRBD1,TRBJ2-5,TGTGCCAGCAGCCAAGTAGGGACAGGGCAAGAGACCCAGTACTTC,CASSQVGTGQETQYF
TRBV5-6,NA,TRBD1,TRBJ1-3,TGTGCCAGCACGCGGCGATCGGGGGGACAGAACTCTGGAAACACCATATATTTT,CASTRRSGGQNSGNTIYF
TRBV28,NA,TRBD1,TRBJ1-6,TGTGCCAGCACGCTCAGGGGGTCAATCTATAATTCACCCCTCCACTTT,CASTLRGSIYNSPLHF
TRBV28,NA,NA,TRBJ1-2,TGTGCCAGCAGTTTGTCCGGGCCCCTGGTTGGCTACACCTTC,CASSLSGPLVGYTF
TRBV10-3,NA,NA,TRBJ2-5,TGTGCCACGCGAGAAACGGGAGAGACCCAGTACTTC,CATRETGETQYF
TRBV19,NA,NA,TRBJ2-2,TGTGCCAGTAGGATCGGGTGGGCACAGGGAGGCGGGGAGCTGTTTTTT,CASRIGWAQGGGELFF
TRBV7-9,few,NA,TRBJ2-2,TGTGCCAGCCGTCCTTCGGGAAGCGCCGGGGAGCTGTTTTTT,CASRPSGSAGELFF
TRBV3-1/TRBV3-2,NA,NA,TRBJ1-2,TGTGCCAGCAGCGGGGTCTTTCCATCTAACTATGGCTACACCTTC,CASSGVFPSNYGYTF
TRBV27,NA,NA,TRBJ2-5,TGTGCCAGCAGTTTACAGCGGACGCTTGGGGAGACCCAGTACTTC,CASSLQRTLGETQYF
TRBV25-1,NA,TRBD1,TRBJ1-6,TGTGCCAGCAGTGGGACAGGGGTACGTTCACCCCTCCACTTT,CASSGTGVRSPLHF
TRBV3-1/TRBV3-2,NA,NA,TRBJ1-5,TGTGCCAGCAGCCAATCCGGACAGAACAATCAGCCCCAGCATTTT,CASSQSGQNNQPQHF
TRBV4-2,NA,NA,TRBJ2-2,TGTGCCAGCAGCCAAGATGGATACAAGGGGAACAGGCAGCCACCCGGGGAGCTGTTTTTT,CASSQDGYKGNRQPPGELFF
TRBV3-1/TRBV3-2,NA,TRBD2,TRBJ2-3,TGTGCCAGCAGCCCAGGGACTAGGGGAGATACGCAGTATTTT,CASSPGTRGDTQYF
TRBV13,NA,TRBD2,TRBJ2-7,TGTGCCAGCAGCCCACCTAGCGGGAGTCGGTACGAGCAGTACTTC,CASSPPSGSRYEQYF
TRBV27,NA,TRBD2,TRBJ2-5,TGTGCCAGTAGATCAGCGGGAGAAGAGACCCAGTACTTC,CASRSAGEETQYF
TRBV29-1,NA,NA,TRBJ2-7,TGCAGCGTTGAAGATCGTTACCACCACGAGCAGTACTTC,CSVEDRYHHEQYF
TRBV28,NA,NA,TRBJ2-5,TGTGCCAGCAGTTTACCAGGAGTGGAAGAGACCCAGTACTTC,CASSLPGVEETQYF
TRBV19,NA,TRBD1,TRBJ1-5,TGTGCCAATGGGACAGGGGGTAATCAGCCCCAGCATTTT,CANGTGGNQPQHF
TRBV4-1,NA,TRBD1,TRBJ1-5,TGCGCCAGCAGCCGCGGACAGGGGGCAAGTGGGAGCAATCAGCCCCAGCATTTT,CASSRGQGASGSNQPQHF
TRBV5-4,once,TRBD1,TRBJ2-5,TGTGCCAGCAGAACGACAGGGGAGACCCAGTACTTC,CASRTTGETQYF
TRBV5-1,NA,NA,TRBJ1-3,TGCGCCAGCAGCTTGATGTCTAGCTCTGGAAACACCATATATTTT,CASSLMSSSGNTIYF
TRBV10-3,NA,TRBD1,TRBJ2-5,TGTGCCACCGGGAGAAGGCAGGGGGCTCGAGAAGAGACCCAGTACTTC,CATGRRQGAREETQYF
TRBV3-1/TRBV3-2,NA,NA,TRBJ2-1,TGTGCCAGCAGCCTCAGCCCTTCCAATGAGCAGTTCTTC,CASSLSPSNEQFF
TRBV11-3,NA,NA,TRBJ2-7,TGTGCCAGCAGCTTCGGGGTCGGCCCCTACGAGCAGTACTTC,CASSFGVGPYEQYF
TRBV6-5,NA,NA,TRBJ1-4,TGTGCCAGCAGTTCAGGGAGGGGGATGACTAATGAAAAACTGTTTTTT,CASSSGRGMTNEKLFF
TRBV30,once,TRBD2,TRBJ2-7,TGTGCCTGGAGTGTACGGATTGGGGGGACTAGTTTATCTGAGCAGTACTTC,CAWSVRIGGTSLSEQYF
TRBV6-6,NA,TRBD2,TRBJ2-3,TGTGCCAGCAGTTACCTAGCGGGAGGGGAAAATACGCAGTATTTT,CASSYLAGGENTQYF
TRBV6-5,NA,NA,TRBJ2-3,TGTGCCAGCAGCCCGTCACAGGGTTCAGATACGCAGTATTTT,CASSPSQGSDTQYF
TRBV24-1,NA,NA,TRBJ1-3,TGTGCCACCAGTGATCCCGGTCCTGACTCTGGAAACACCATATATTTT,CATSDPGPDSGNTIYF
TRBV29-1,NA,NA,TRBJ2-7,TGCAGCGTTGAAGATCCCCCCCTCTACGAGCAGTACTTC,CSVEDPPLYEQYF
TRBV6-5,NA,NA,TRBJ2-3,TGTGCCAGCAGGGGCGGGAGCACAGATACGCAGTATTTT,CASRGGSTDTQYF
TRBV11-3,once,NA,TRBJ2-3,TGTGCCAGCAGCCAGCAGGGGAGCTCAGATACGCAGTATTTT,CASSQQGSSDTQYF
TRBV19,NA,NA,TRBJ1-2,TGTGCCAGTAACGATCGCAGTCGGTCGGAGAGAGGCTACACCTTC,CASNDRSRSERGYTF
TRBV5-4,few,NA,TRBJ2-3,TGTGCCAGCAGCCGGACCACTAGCACAGATACGCAGTATTTT,CASSRTTSTDTQYF
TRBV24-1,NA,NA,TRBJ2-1,TGTGCCACCAGTGATTTGCGAGAGCAGTTCTTC,CATSDLREQFF
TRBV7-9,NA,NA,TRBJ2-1,TGTGCCAGCAGCTTAGTATACGGGACCCCCAATGAGCAGTTCTTC,CASSLVYGTPNEQFF
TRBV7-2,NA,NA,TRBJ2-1,TGTGCCAGCAGCCCCCCCGGCGGAGATAGGTATGAGCAGTTCTTC,CASSPPGGDRYEQFF
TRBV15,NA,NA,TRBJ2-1,TGTGCCACCAGCAGGGGAAGAGGACTAACCTTTTACAATGAGCAGTTCTTC,CATSRGRGLTFYNEQFF
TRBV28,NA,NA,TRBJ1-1,TGTGCCAGCAGTCCCCAGGGATATGAAGCTTTCTTT,CASSPQGYEAFF
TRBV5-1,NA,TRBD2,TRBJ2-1,TGCGCCAGCAGCTTGGAACTAGCGGGTCACAATGAGCAGTTCTTC,CASSLELAGHNEQFF
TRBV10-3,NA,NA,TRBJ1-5,TGTGCCATCAGTGAGCTCGGGGGTCGTCAGCCCCAGCATTTT,CAISELGGRQPQHF
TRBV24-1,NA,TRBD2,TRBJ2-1,TGTGCCACCAGTGAAAGGACTAGAGACAATGAGCAGCTCTTC,CATSERTRDNEQLF
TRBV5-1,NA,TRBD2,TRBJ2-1,TGCGCCAGCAGCTGGGGTCTGCCGGGGACTAAAGGCAATGAGCAGTTCTTC,CASSWGLPGTKGNEQFF
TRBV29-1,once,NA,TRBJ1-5,TGCAGCGTTGTGGTGGAAGCGTATAGCAATCAGCCCCAGCATTTT,CSVVVEAYSNQPQHF
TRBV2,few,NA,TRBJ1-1,TGTGCCAGCAGTGAATTCGGACCGGCCGCTGGGGCTTTCTTT,CASSEFGPAAGAFF
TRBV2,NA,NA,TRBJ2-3,TGTGCCAGCAGCCCAATGACAGATACGCAGTATTTT,CASSPMTDTQYF
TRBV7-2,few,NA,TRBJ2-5,TGTGCCAGCAGCCCCCTTGGGCCCTTCCAAGAGACCCAGTACTTC,CASSPLGPFQETQYF
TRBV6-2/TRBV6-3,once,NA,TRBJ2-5,TGTGCCAGCATCCCCAAGCGGATCCAAGAGACCCAGTACTTC,CASIPKRIQETQYF